This TCR beta chain was found in a study of blood T cell dynamics during melanoma immunotherapy (dated by TCRdb to about 2020). Turning to the overall study: The patients had metastatic melanoma and were given first-line pembrolizumab or nivolumab plus ipilimumab as standard of care in the United Kingdom. A training cohort was formed from consecutive patients, and a further independent group of patients from the same centre was pooled into an external validation set. Peripheral T cell receptor repertoires of metastatic melanoma patients were profiled before and after one cycle of checkpoint inhibitor therapy to find early correlates of response. Study-wide findings and limitations: Unlike progressors, patients who went on to achieve disease control showed a bifurcated reorganization of the PBMC repertoire at W3, with either increased clonality or increased diversity. The relatively small sample size was recognized as a factor that could limit how well the results generalize. Whether the T cell clones behind the repertoire changes were melanoma-specific or instead reflected general immune activation was something the study could not determine.

For every bulk PBMC sample, a fixed 350 ng of DNA was loaded. The immunoSEQ TCRb Assay kit was used according to manufacturer instructions to amplify TCR beta CDR3 sequences from genomic DNA. The KAPA Library Quantification Kit for Illumina platforms was used to quantify pooled libraries by qPCR. Pooled libraries were sequenced on an Illumina NextSeq 500, clustered at roughly 0.6-1.2 pM. On the study's bioinformatics: TCR data were analyzed with immunoSEQ ANALYZER and the R LymphoSeq package. A rearrangement efficiency score was calculated as productive divided by the sum of productive and non-productive CDR3 sequences. Clonality was measured with the Gini coefficient and diversity with the Renyi index at alpha=1, compared pairwise between timepoints within each patient. Clonal relatedness, based on an edit distance of 3, and repertoire similarity, based on the Bhattacharyya coefficient, were both computed in LymphoSeq. To classify response, a linear discriminant analysis based on week-3 changes in clonality and diversity was built using the R MASS and caret packages. This immuneACCESS table, as held by TCRdb, lists in-frame sequences with V and J called but not all clones. Of the missing ones, under half trace to an unresolved V gene in checked studies; the others have no known cause. V and J calls and clone size follow that table, whereas D and trimming were derived from the DNA. The sample data list about 7,200 clones, and around 82% of these were observed just once. Over 15% of the sample rests with the top ten.

V drops 5 bases and J drops 4 bases, leaving 14 bases in between. CDR1 and CDR2, per the germline V gene (reference sequence), are LNHDA and SQIVND. The CDR3, cysteine through phenylalanine, is 14 amino acids long. CDR3 DNA only is kept here, 42 bases in frame from base 1. On this clone itself: No antigen is known for it. No much larger clone exists at a distance of one base, and base qualities are not known.

The intended sense of this specimen's time point label: pre-treatment baseline. Blood samples were taken at two points: before treatment (T0) and at week 3 (W3), which came after the first cycle of checkpoint blockade. Except for two patients with rapid clinical progression, response was assessed 12 weeks after the first infusion by RECIST 1.1; disease control meant complete response, partial response or stable disease. Any patient who had received prior systemic cancer treatment, was on concomitant immunosuppressant therapy or had synchronous other active malignancies was excluded. TCR beta was sequenced in both bulk PBMC and plasma cell-free DNA in order to track circulating cells as well as T cell turnover. Lymphoprep and SepMate tubes were used to isolate PBMC from blood, and red cell lysis was then performed. QIAamp DNA Blood Mini kits were used to extract DNA from PBMC and sorted T cell subsets.

Recombination connected TRBV19 to TRBJ1-1, and possibly TRBD1, on 6 matching bases. The TCR comes from a human donor with melanoma. The sample consisted of blood, taken from a patient treated with checkpoint blockade. CDR3 protein: CASSPQGGFTEAFF. The DNA sequence follows: TGTGCCAGTAGTCCACAGGGAGGGTTCACTGAAGCTTTCTTT.